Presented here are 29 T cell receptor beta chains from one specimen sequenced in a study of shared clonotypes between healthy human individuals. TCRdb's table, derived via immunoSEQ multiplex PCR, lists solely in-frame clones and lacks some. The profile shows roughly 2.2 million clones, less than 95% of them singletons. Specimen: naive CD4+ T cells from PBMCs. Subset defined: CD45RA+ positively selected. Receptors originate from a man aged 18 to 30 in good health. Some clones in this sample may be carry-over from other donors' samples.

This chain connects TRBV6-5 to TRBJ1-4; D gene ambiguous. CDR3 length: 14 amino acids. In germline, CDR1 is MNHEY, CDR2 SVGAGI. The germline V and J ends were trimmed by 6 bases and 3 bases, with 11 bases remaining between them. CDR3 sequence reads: CASRSLKPNEKLFF. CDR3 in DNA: TGTGCCAGCAGGTCTCTGAAGCCTAATGAAAAACTGTTTTTT.

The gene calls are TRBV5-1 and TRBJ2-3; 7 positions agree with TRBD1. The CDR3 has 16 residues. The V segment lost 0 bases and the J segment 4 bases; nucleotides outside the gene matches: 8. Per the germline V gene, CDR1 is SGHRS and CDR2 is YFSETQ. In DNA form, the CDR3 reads TGCGCCAGCAGCTTGGCCGGGGACAGCGGACCAGATACGCAGTATTTT. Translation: CASSLAGDSGPDTQYF. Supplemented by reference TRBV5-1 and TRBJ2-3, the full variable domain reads KAGVTQTPRYLIKTRGQQVTLSCSPISGHRSVSWYQQTPGQGLQFLFEYFSETQRNKGNFPGRFSGRQFSNSRSEMNVSTLELGDSALYLCASSLAGDSGPDTQYFGPGTRLTVL.

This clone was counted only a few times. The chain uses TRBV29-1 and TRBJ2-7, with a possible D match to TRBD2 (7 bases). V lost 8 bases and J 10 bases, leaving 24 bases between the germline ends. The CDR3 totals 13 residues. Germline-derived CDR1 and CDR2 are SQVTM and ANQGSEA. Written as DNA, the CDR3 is TGCAGCCTGGGGGGCCAGGGAGGGTTAGGACAGTACTTC. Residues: CSLGGQGGLGQYF.

The CDR3 DNA is TGTGCCAGCAGCGTAGGGGGGGGGACCCGACCCCAAGAGACCCAGTACTTC. Its protein product is CASSVGGGTRPQETQYF. The rearrangement links TRBV9 to TRBJ2-5, with 7 bases identical to TRBD2. The CDR3 totals 17 residues. Germline V gene sequence: CDR1 SGDLS, CDR2 YYNGEE. J lost 1 base, V lost 0 bases, and 9 bases had no gene match.

CDR3: CASSLLSGVSYEQYF. CDR3 DNA sequence: TGTGCCAGCAGTTTATTATCAGGAGTCTCCTACGAGCAGTACTTC. The chain recombines TRBV27 with TRBJ2-7; D is undetermined. Trimming removed 1 base from V and 0 bases from J, with 10 bases in between. The length of the CDR3 is 15 residues. The V gene's germline CDR1 is MNHEY and CDR2 SMNVEV (reference sequence).

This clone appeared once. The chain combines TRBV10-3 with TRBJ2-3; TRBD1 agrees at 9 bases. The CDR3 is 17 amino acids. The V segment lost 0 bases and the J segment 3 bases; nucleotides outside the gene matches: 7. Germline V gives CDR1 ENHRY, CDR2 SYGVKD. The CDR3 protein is CAISESGGTGKTDTQYF. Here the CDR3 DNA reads TGTGCCATCAGTGAGTCGGGGGGGACAGGGAAAACAGATACGCAGTATTTT.

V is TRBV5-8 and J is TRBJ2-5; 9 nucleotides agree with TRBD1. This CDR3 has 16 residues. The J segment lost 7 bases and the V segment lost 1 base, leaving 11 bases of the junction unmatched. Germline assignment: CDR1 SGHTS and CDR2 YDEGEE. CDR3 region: CASSLSYRGQSATQYF. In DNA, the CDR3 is TGTGCCAGCAGCTTGAGCTACAGGGGGCAAAGCGCGACCCAGTACTTC.

CDR3 nucleotide sequence: TGTGCCAGCAGCATCAACAGGGACAACGAGCAGTACTTC. It is translated as CASSINRDNEQYF. V gene TRBV7-8 combines with J gene TRBJ2-7, with D perhaps matching TRBD1 (6 bases). CDR1 is SGHVS and CDR2 is FQNEAQ in the germline V gene. This CDR3 comprises 13 residues. V was pared by 5 bases and J by 5 bases, with 13 bases between.

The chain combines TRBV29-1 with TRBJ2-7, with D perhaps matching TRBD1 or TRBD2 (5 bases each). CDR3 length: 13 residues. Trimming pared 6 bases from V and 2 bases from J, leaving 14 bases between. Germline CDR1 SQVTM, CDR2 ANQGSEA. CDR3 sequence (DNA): TGCAGCGTGAGGGGTCCTACTCCCTACGAGCAGTACTTC. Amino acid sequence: CSVRGPTPYEQYF.

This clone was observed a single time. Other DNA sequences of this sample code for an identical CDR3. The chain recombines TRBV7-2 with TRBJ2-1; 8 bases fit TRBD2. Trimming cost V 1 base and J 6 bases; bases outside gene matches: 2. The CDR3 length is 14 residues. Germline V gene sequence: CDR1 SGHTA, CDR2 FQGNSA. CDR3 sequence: CASSLGTSGNEQFF. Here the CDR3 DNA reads TGTGCCAGCAGCTTAGGTACTAGCGGCAATGAGCAGTTCTTC. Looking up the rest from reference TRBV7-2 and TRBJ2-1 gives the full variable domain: GAGVSQSPSNKVTEKGKDVELRCDPISGHTALYWYRQSLGQGLEFLIYFQGNSAPDKSGLPSDRFSAERTGGSVSTLTIQRTQQEDSAVYLCASSLGTSGNEQFFGPGTRLTVL.

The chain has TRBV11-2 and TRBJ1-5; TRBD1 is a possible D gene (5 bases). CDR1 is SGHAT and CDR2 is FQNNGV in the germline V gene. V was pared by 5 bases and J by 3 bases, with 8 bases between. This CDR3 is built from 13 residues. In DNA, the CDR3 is TGTGCCAGCAGCAAAGGGGCCAATCAGCCCCAGCATTTT. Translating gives CASSKGANQPQHF.

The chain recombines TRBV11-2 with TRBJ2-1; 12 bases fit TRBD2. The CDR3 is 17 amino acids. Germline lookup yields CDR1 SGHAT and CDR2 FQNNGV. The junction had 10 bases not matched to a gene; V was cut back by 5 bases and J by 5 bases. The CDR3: CASSPAASGRVNNEQFF. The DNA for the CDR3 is TGTGCCAGCAGCCCAGCAGCTAGCGGGAGGGTAAACAATGAGCAGTTCTTC.

CDR3 sequence reads: CASSLVRVGSYGYTF. The CDR3 DNA reads TGTGCCAGCAGTTTAGTCAGGGTGGGTTCCTATGGCTACACCTTC. The chain links TRBV28 to TRBJ1-2; a possible D gene is TRBD1 (5 bases). CDR1 is MDHEN, CDR2 SYDVKM, per germline. V was cut by 2 bases and J by 4 bases, with 14 bases left in between. The length of the CDR3 is 15 residues.

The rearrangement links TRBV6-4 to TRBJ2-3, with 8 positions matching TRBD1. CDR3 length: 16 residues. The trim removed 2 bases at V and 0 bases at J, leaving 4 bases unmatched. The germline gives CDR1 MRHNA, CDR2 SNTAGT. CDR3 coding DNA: TGTGCCAGCAGTGACCAGGGGGCCCCTAGCACAGATACGCAGTATTTT. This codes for CASSDQGAPSTDTQYF.

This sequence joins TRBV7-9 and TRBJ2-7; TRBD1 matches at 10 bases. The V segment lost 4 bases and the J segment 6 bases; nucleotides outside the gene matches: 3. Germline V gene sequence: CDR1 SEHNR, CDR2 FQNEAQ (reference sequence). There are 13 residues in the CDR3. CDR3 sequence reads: CASSSGQGGEQYF. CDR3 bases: TGTGCCAGCAGCTCCGGACAGGGGGGCGAGCAGTACTTC.

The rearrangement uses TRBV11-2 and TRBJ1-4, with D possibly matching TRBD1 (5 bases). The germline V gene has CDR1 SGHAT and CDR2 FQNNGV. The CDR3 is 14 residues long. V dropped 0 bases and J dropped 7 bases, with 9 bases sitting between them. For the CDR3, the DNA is TGTGCCAGCAGCTTAGATCCAGGGACTGAAAAACTGTTTTTT. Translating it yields CASSLDPGTEKLFF.

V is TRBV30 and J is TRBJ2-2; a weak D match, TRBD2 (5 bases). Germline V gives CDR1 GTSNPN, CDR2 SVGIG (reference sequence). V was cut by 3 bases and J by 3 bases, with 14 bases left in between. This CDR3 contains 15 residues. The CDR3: CAWSPLGVYTGELFF. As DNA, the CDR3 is TGTGCCTGGAGCCCCTTGGGAGTTTACACCGGGGAGCTGTTTTTT.

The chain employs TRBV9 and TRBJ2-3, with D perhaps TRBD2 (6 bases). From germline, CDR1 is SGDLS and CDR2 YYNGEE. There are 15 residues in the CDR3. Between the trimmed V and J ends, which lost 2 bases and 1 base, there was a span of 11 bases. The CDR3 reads CASSVLGGGTDTQYF. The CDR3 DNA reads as TGTGCCAGCAGCGTCCTGGGGGGTGGCACAGATACGCAGTATTTT.

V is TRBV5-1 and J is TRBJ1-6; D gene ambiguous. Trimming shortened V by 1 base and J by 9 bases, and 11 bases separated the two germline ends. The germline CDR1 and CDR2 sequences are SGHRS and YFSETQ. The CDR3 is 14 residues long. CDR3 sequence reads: CASSLLEGSSPLHF. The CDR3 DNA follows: TGCGCCAGCAGCTTGTTGGAGGGAAGTTCACCCCTCCACTTT.

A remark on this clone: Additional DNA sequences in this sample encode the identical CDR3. The CDR3 nucleotides are TGCGCCAGCAGCCAGGCAGGAACTAGCGGGACAGATACGCAGTATTTT. Encoded protein: CASSQAGTSGTDTQYF. The chain links TRBV4-3 to TRBJ2-3, with TRBD2 identical over 9 bases. Per the germline V gene, CDR1 is LGHNA and CDR2 is YSLEER. V lost 3 bases, J lost 3 bases, and 7 bases stayed unmatched. CDR3 length: 16 amino acids.

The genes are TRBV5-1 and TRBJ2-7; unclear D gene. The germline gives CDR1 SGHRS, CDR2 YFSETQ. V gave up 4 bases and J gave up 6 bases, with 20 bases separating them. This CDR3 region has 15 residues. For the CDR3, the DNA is TGCGCCAGCAGCCCCCACCAGAGAGTTTTGTCCGAGCAGTACTTC. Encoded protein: CASSPHQRVLSEQYF.

The CDR3 sequence is CASSSVQQGRYEQYF. In DNA, the CDR3 is TGTGCCAGCAGTTCAGTGCAACAGGGGCGCTACGAGCAGTACTTC. The rearrangement uses TRBV27 and TRBJ2-7, with TRBD1 identical over 7 bases. Germline V CDR1 and CDR2: MNHEY, SMNVEV (reference sequence). The V and J ends lost 4 bases and 3 bases, in that order; junction bases with no gene match: 9. The CDR3 contains 15 residues.

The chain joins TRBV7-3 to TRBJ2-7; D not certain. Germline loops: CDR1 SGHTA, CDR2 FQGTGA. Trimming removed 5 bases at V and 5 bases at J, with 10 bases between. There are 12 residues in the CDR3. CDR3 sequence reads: CASSPASNEQYF. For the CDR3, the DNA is TGTGCCAGCAGCCCAGCGTCGAACGAGCAGTACTTC.

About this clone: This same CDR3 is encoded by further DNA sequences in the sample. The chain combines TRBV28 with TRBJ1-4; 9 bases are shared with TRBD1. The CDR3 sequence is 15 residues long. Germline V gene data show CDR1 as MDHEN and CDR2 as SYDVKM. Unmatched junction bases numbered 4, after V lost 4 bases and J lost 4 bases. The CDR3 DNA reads TGTGCCAGCAGTTCGCCGGGACAGGGTAATGAAAAACTGTTTTTT. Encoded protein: CASSSPGQGNEKLFF.

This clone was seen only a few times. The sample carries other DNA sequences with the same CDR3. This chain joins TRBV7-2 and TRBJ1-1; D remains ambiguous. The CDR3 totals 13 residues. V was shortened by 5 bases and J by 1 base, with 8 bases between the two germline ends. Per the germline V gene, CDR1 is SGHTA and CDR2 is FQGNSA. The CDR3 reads CASSLIRNTEAFF. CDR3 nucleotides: TGTGCCAGCAGCCTCATAAGGAACACTGAAGCTTTCTTT.

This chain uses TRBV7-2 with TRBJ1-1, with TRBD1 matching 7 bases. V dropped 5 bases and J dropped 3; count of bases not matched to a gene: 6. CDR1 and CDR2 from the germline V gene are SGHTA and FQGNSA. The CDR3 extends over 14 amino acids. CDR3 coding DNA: TGTGCCAGCAGCCGAGGACAGGTTTACACTGAAGCTTTCTTT. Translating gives CASSRGQVYTEAFF.

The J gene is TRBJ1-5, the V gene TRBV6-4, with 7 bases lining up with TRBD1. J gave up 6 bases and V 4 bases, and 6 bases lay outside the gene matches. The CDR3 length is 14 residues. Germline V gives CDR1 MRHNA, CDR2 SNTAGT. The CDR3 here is CASSAEGAGQPQHF. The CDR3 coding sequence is TGTGCCAGCAGTGCAGAGGGGGCCGGTCAGCCCCAGCATTTT.

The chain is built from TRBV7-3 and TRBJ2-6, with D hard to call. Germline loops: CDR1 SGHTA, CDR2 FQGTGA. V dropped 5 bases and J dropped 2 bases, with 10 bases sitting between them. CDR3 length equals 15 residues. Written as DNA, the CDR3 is TGTGCCAGCAGCCCGACCCGAGCTGGGGCCAACGTCCTGACTTTC. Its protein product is CASSPTRAGANVLTF.

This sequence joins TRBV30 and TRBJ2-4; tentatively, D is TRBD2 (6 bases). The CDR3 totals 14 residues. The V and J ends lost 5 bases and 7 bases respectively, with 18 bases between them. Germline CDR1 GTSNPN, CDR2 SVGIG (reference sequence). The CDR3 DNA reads TGTGCCTGGCAACCCCCGGGAGAGCGGAACATTCAGTACTTC. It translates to CAWQPPGERNIQYF.